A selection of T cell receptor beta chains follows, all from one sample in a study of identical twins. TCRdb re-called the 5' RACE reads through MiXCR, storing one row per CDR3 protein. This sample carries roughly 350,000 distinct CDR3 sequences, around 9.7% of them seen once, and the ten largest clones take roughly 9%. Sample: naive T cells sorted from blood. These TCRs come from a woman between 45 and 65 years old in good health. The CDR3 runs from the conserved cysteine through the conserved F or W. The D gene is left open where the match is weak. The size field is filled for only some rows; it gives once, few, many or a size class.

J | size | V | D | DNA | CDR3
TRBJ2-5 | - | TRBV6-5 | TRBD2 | TGTGCCAGCAGCCGGAAGACTAGCGGGCCCGAGACCCAGTACTTC | CASSRKTSGPETQYF
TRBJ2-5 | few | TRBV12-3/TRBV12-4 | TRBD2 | TGTGCCAGCAGTTTTAGAGCGGGAACACTCCAAGAGACCCAGTACTTC | CASSFRAGTLQETQYF
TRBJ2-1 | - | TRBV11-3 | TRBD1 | TGTGCCAGCAGTCTCCAAGGGACAGGCAATGAGCAGTTCTTC | CASSLQGTGNEQFF
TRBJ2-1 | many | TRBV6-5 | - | TGTGCCAGCAGTTCAAACCAAGGGCGGGAGCAGTTCTTC | CASSSNQGREQFF
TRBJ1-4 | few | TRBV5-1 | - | TGCGCCAGCAGCTTGGGAGTTGTCAGTAATGAAAAACTGTTTTTT | CASSLGVVSNEKLFF
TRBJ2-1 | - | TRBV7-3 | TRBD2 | TGTGCCAGCAGCTTACCAGCGGGGGCTCCACTCTCCTACAATGAGCAGTTCTTC | CASSLPAGAPLSYNEQFF
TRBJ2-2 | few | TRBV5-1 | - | TGCGCCAGCAGCTTGGTCGTGAGAGGGGCCGGGGAGCTGTTTTTT | CASSLVVRGAGELFF
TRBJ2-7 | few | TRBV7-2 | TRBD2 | TGTGCCAGCAGCTTTGAGCGGGGAGGCTCCTACGAGCAGTACTTC | CASSFERGGSYEQYF
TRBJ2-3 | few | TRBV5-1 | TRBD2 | TGCGCCAGCACGAGGATGGGAGGGCCCCAAGATACGCAGTATTTT | CASTRMGGPQDTQYF
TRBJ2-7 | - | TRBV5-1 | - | TGCGCCAGCAGCTTGGACAGGATAGGCTACGAGCAGTACTTC | CASSLDRIGYEQYF
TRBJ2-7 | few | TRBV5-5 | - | TGTGCCAGCAGCTTTACTCCGGGACGGTACTACGAGCAGTACTTC | CASSFTPGRYYEQYF
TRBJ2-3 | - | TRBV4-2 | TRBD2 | TGTGCCAGCAGCCAAGATAGGTTGGCGGGAGGGAGGGATACGCAGTATTTT | CASSQDRLAGGRDTQYF
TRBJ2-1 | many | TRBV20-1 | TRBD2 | TGCAGTGCTAGAGACGGGAGGGCCGGCAATGAGCAGTTCTTC | CSARDGRAGNEQFF
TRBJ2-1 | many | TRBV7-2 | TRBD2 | TGTGCCAGCAGCCACGAGCGGGGCAGCTCCTACAATGAGCAGTTCTTC | CASSHERGSSYNEQFF
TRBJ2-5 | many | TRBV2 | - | TGTGCCAGCAGTAGGACTACTACCGTGGGAGAGACCCAGTACTTC | CASSRTTTVGETQYF
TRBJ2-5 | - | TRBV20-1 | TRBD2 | TGCAGTGCGAAAGGGGCTAGCGGGAGGGAAGAGACCCAGTACTTC | CSAKGASGREETQYF
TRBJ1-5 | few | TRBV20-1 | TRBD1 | TGCAGTGCTAGAAAGGGGTGGACAGGGGGCAATCAGCCCCAGCATTTT | CSARKGWTGGNQPQHF
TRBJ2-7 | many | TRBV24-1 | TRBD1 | TGTGCCACCAGTGATAAAACAGGGGTGGCCTACGAGCAGTACTTC | CATSDKTGVAYEQYF
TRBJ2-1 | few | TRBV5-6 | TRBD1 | TGTGCCAGCAGCAGGGGACAGGGGCCTTTGAATGAGCAGTTCTTC | CASSRGQGPLNEQFF
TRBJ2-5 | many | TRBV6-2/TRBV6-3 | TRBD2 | TGTGCCAGCTCCGGGACTACCTTGGAGACCCAGTACTTC | CASSGTTLETQYF
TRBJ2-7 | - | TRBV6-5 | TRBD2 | TGTGCCAGCAGTTACAGTTCCGGGACTATCGGCGAGCAGTACTTC | CASSYSSGTIGEQYF
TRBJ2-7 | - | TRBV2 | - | TGTGCCAGCAGTGACCCGGGGGGCGGGTACGAGCAGTACTTC | CASSDPGGGYEQYF
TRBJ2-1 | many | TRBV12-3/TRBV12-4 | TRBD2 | TGTGCCAGCAGACTAGCGGGAGAGCCGCCCTACAATGAGCAGTTCTTC | CASRLAGEPPYNEQFF
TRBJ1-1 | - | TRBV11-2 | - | TGTGCCAGCAGCTTAGATTCGAGGGACACTGAAGCTTTCTTT | CASSLDSRDTEAFF
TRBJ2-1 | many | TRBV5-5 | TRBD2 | TGTGCCAGCAGCGGGCTGGCTAGCGGGATAAATGAGCAGTTCTTC | CASSGLASGINEQFF
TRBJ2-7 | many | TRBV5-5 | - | TGTGCCAGCAGCTTACCGGGGATAGCCTACGAGCAGTACTTC | CASSLPGIAYEQYF
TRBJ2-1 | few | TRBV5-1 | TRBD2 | TGCGCCAGCGGGGCTAGCGGGGGCTACAATGAGCAGTTCTTC | CASGASGGYNEQFF
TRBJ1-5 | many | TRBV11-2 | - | TGTGCCAGCAGCTTAGATGACCAGGGAGGCCAGCCCCAGCATTTT | CASSLDDQGGQPQHF
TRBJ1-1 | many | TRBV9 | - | TGCGCCAGCAGCGCCGGGGGGAACACTGAAGCTTTCTTT | CASSAGGNTEAFF
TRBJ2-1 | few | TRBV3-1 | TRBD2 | TGTGCCAGCAGCCAGGGACTAGAGGGGGGTGAGCAGTTCTTC | CASSQGLEGGEQFF
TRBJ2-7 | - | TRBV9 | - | TGTGCCAGCAGCGTAGATCTAGCGCCCTACGAGCAGTACTTC | CASSVDLAPYEQYF
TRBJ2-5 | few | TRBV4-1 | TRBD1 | TGCGCCAGCAGCCAAGATGGAGCCGGGACAGGGGAAGAGACCCAGTACTTC | CASSQDGAGTGEETQYF
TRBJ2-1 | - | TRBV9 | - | TGTGCCAGCAGCGAGACAGGAGGCTACAATGAGCAGTTCTTC | CASSETGGYNEQFF
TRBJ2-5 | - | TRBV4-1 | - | TGCGCCAGCAGCCAAGAATCCTCGGAGTACCAAGAGACCCAGTACTTC | CASSQESSEYQETQYF
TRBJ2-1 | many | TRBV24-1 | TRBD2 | TGTGCCACCAGGGCTAGCGGAGAGGGCTATGAGCAGTTCTTC | CATRASGEGYEQFF
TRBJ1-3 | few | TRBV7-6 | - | TGTGCCAGCAGCTTATCGTCAGGGTCTGGAAACACCATATATTTT | CASSLSSGSGNTIYF
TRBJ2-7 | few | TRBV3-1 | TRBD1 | TGTGCCAGCAGCCAAGAAGGGACAGGGAGGAACGAGCAGTACTTC | CASSQEGTGRNEQYF
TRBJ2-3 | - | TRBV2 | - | TGTGCCAGCAGTGAATCGGGCCTAATTGAGGACACAGATACGCAGTATTTT | CASSESGLIEDTDTQYF
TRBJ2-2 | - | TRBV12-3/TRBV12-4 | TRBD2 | TGTGCCAGCATCACTAGCGGGAACACCGGGGAGCTGTTTTTT | CASITSGNTGELFF
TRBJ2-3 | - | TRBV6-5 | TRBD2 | TGTGCCAGCACGTTAGCGGGACCCGCAGATACGCAGTATTTT | CASTLAGPADTQYF
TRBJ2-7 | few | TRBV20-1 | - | TGCAGTGCTAGTGGGGGCGGCGGGGGCTCCTACGAGCAGTACTTC | CSASGGGGGSYEQYF